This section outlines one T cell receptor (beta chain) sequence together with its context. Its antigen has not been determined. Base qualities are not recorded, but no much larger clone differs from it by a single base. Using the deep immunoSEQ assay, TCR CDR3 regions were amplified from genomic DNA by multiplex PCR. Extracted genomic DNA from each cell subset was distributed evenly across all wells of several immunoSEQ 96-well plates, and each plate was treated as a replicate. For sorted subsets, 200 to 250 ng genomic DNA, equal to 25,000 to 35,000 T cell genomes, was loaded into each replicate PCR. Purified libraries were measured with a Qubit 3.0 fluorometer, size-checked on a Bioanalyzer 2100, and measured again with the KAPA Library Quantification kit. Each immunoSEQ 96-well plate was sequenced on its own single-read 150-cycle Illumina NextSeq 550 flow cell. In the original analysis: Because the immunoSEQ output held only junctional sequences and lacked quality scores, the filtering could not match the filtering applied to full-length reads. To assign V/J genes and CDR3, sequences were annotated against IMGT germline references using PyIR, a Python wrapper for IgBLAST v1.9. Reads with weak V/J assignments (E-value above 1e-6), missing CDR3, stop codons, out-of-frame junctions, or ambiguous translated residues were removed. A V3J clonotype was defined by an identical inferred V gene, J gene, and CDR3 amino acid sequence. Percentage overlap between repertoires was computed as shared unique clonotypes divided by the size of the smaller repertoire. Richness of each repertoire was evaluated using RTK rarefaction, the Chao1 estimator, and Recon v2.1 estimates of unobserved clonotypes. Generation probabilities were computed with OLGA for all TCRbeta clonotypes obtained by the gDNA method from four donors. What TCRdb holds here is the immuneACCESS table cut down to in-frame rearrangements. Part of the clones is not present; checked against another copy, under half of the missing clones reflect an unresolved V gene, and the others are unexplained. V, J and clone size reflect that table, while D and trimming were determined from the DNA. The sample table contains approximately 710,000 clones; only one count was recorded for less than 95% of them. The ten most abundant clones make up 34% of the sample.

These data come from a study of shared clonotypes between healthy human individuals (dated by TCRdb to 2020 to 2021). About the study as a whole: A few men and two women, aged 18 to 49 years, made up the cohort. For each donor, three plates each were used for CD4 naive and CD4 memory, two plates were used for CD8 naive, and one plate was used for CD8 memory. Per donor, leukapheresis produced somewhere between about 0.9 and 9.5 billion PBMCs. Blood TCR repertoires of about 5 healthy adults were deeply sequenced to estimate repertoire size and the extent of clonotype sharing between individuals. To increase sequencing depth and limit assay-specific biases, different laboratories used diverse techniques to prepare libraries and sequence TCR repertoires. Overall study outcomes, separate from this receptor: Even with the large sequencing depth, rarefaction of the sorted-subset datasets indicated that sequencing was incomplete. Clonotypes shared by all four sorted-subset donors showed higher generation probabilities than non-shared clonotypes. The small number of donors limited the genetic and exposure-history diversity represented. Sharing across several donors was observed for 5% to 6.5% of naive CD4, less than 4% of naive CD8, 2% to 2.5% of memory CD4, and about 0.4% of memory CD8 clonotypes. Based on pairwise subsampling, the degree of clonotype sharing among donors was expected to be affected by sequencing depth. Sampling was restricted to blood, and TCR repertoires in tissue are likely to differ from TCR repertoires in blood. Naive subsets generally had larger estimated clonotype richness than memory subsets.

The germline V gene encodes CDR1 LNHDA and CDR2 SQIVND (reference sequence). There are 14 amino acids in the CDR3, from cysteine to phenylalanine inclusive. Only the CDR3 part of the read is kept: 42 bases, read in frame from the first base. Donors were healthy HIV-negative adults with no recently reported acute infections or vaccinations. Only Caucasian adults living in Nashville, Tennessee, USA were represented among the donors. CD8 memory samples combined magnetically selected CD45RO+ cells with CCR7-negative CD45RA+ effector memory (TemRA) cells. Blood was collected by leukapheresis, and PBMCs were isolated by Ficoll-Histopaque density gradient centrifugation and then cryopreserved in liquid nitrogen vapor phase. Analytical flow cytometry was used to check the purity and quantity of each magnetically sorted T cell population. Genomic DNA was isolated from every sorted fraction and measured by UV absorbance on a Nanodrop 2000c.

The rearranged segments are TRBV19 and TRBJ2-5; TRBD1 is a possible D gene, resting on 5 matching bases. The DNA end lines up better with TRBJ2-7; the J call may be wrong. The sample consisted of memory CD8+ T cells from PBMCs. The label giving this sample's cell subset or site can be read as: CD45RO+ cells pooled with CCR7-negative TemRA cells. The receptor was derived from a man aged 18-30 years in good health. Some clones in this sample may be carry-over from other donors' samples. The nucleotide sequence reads TGTGCCAGTAGTATGCGAACAGACAGCTACGAGCAGTACTTC. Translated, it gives CASSMRTDSYEQYF.